Shown below are 5 T cell receptor beta chains from a single sample sequenced in a study of Tregs in tolerant kidney transplant recipients. Using immunoSEQ multiplex PCR, the repertoire was profiled, and TCRdb retains in-frame clones only, with some absent. The data contain about 88,000 clones, 85% to 95% of them singletons. The specimen sequenced was CD8+ T cells from blood. All receptors come from a human donor in good health.

As concerns this clone: This sample includes further DNA sequences coding for the same CDR3. The chain has TRBV9 and TRBJ1-2; TRBD1 might be the D (5 bases). V lost 0 bases, J lost 3 bases, and 9 bases lay in between. Germline-derived CDR1 and CDR2 are SGDLS and YYNGEE. This CDR3 is built from 14 residues. CDR3 sequence reads: CASSVGGGDYGYTF. CDR3 DNA: TGTGCCAGCAGCGTAGGTGGGGGGGACTATGGCTACACCTTC.

The chain recombines TRBV7-9 with TRBJ2-5; the D gene is possibly TRBD1 (6 bases). The CDR3 spans 15 residues. Germline CDR1 SEHNR, CDR2 FQNEAQ (reference sequence). Trimming took off 5 bases at V and 5 bases at J, with 18 bases between the two ends. CDR3 in DNA: TGTGCCAGCAGCACCCCGAGGACAGATTTCGAGACCCAGTACTTC. Amino acids: CASSTPRTDFETQYF.

This clone was counted a single time. The chain uses TRBV19 and TRBJ1-2; D ambiguous. Germline V gives CDR1 LNHDA, CDR2 SQIVND (reference sequence). V was cut by 4 bases and J by 1 base, with 10 bases left in between. The CDR3 is 14 amino acids. The DNA of the CDR3 is TGTGCCAGTAGTACCCCTAGCCTTAACTATGGCTACACCTTC. Its translation: CASSTPSLNYGYTF.

The chain has TRBV6-6 and TRBJ2-7; D is uncertain. From germline, CDR1 is MNHNY and CDR2 SVGAGI (reference sequence). Trimming took 7 bases from V and 3 from J, leaving 13 bases between them. The CDR3 runs to 13 residues. Written as DNA, the CDR3 is TGTGCCAGCACTCCCCTTGGTAGCTACGAGCAGTACTTC. Protein: CASTPLGSYEQYF.

The gene calls are TRBV14 and TRBJ2-5; the D is unclear. Germline CDR1 and CDR2: SGHDN and FVKESK. Trimming pared 1 base from V and 1 base from J, leaving 4 bases between. The CDR3 spans 13 residues. The CDR3 DNA is TGTGCCAGCAGCCAAGTGCCCCAAGAGACCCAGTACTTC. It specifies CASSQVPQETQYF.